Given below is one T cell receptor beta chain in context. This record belongs to a study of somatic mutations in cytotoxic T cells in rheumatoid arthritis. The control group consisted of some 20 healthy blood donors, whose median age was 56 years (range roughly 21-75) and of whom roughly 55% were female. Generated by immunoSEQ multiplex PCR, the TCRdb table keeps only in-frame clones and is missing some. The table shows about 36,000 clones, with about 84% occurring only once. The sequencing sample was made of CD8+ T cells sorted from blood. The receptor comes from a man aged 35 to 55 in good health.

The CDR3 DNA follows: TGTGCCAGCAGCTTAGAACAGGGTAACTATGGCTACACCTTC. Translated, it gives CASSLEQGNYGYTF. The gene calls are TRBV7-2 and TRBJ1-2; maybe TRBD1 (6 bases). Trimming shortened V by 1 base and J by 1 base, and 7 bases separated the two germline ends. The CDR3 is 14 residues long. From germline, CDR1 is SGHTA and CDR2 FQGNSA.